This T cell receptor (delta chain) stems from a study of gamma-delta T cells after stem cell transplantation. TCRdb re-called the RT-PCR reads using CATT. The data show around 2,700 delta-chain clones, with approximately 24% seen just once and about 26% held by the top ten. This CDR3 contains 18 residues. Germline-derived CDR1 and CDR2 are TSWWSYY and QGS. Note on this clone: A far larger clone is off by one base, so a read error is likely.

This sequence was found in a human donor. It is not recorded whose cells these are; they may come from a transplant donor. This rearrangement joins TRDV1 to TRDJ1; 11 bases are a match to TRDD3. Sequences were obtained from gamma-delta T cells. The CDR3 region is CALGETPVLGDMADKPIF. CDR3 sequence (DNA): TGTGCTCTTGGGGAAACCCCCGTACTGGGGGATATGGCCGATAAACCCATCTTT.